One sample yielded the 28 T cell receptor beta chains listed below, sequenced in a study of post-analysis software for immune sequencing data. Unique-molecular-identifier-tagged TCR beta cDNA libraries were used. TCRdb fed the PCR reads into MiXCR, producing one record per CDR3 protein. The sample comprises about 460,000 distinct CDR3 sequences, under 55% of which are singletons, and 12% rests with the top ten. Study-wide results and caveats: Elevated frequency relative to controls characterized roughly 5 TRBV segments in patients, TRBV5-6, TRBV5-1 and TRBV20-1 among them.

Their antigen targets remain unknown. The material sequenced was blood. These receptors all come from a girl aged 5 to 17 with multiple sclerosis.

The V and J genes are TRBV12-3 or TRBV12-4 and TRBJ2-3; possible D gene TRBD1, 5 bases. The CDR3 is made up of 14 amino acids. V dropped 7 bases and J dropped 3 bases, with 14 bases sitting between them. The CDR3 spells CASTRAGLTDTQYF. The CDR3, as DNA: TGTGCCAGCACACGGGCAGGGTTAACAGATACGCAGTATTTT.

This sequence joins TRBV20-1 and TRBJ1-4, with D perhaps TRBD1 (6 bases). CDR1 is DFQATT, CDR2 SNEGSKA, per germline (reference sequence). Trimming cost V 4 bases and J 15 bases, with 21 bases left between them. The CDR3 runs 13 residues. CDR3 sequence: CSAIQGRNERVFF. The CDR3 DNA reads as TGCAGTGCTATACAGGGTCGTAATGAAAGGGTGTTTTTT.

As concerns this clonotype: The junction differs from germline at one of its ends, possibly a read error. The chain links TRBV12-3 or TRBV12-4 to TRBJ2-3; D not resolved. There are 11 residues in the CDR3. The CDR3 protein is CASSASDAQYF. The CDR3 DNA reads TGTGCCAGCAGTGCTTCAGATGCGCAGTATTTT.

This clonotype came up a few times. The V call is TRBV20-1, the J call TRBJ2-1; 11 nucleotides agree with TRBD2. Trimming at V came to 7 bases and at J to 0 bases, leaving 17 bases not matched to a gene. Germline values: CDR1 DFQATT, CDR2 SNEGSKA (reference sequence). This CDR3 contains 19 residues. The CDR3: CSVIYTGTSGPSSYNEQFF. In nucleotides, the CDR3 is TGCAGTGTTATTTATACCGGGACTAGCGGACCCAGCTCCTACAATGAGCAGTTCTTC.

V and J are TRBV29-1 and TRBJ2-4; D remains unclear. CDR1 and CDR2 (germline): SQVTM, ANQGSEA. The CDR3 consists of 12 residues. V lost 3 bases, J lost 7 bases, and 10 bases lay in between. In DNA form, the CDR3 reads TGCAGCGTTGAGGGCAGGTTTAACATTCAGTACTTC. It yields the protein CSVEGRFNIQYF.

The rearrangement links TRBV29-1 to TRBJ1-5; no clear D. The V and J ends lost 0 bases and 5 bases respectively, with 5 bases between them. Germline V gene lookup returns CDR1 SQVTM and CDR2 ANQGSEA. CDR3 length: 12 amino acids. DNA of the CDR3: TGCAGCGTTGAAGATGGGGATCAGCCCCAGCATTTT. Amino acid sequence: CSVEDGDQPQHF.

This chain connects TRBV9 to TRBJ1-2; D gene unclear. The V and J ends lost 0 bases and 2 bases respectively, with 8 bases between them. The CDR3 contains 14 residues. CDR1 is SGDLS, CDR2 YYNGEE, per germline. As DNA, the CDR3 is TGTGCCAGCAGCGTAGGGGGAGGGAACTATGGCTACACCTTC. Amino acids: CASSVGGGNYGYTF.

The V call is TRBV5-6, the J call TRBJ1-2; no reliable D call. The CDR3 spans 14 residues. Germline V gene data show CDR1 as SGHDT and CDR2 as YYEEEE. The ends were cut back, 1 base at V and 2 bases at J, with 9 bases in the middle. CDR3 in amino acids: CASSLRRRNYGYTF. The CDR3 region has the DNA TGTGCCAGCAGCTTGCGCAGGAGGAACTATGGCTACACCTTC.

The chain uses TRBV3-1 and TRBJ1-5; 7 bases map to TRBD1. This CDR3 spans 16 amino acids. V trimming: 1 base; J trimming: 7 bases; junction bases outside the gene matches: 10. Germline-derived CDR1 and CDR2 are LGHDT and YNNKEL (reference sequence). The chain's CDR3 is CASSQGQGGVRQPQHF. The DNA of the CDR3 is TGTGCCAGCAGCCAAGGACAGGGTGGGGTTCGGCAGCCCCAGCATTTT.

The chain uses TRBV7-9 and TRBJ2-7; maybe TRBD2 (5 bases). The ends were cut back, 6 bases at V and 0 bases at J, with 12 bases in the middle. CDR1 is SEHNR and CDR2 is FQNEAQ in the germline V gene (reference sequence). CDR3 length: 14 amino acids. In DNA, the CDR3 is TGTGCCAGCAGAGGAGGAACCGCCTCCTACGAGCAGTACTTC. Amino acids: CASRGGTASYEQYF. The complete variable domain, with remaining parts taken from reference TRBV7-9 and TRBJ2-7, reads DTGVSQNPRHKITKRGQNVTFRCDPISEHNRLYWYRQTLGQGPEFLTYFQNEAQLEKSRLLSDRFSAERPKGSFSTLEIQRTEQGDSAMYLCASRGGTASYEQYFGPGTRLTVT.

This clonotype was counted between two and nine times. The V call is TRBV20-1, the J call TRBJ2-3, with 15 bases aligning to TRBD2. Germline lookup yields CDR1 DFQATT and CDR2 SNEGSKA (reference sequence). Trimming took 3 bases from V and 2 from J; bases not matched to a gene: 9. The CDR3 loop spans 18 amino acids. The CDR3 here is CSARQPGLAGGPTDTQYF. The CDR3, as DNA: TGCAGTGCTAGGCAACCGGGACTAGCGGGAGGTCCCACAGATACGCAGTATTTT.

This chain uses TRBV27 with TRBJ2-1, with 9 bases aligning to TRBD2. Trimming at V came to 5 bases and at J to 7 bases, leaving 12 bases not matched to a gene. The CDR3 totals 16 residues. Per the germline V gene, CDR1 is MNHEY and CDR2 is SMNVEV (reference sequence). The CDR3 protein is CASSPHPSGRFNEQFF. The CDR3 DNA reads TGTGCCAGCAGTCCCCACCCCAGCGGGAGGTTTAATGAGCAGTTCTTC.

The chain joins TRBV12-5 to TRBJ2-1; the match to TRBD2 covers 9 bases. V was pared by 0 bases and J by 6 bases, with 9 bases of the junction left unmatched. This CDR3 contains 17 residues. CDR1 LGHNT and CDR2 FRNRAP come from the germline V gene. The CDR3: CASGLVAGLATVNEQFF. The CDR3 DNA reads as TGTGCTAGTGGTTTGGTAGCCGGACTAGCGACCGTCAATGAGCAGTTCTTC.

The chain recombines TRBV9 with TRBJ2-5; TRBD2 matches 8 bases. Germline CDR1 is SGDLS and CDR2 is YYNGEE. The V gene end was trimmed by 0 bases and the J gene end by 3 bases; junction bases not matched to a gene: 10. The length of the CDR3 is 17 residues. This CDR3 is CASSVAGSGSREETQYF. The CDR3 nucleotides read TGTGCCAGCAGCGTAGCTGGAAGCGGGAGTCGGGAAGAGACCCAGTACTTC.

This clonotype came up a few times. CDR3 in DNA: TGTGCCAGCAGCCCCCCGACTAATACGCAGTATTTT. It encodes CASSPPTNTQYF. The chain couples TRBV9 to TRBJ2-3; possible D gene TRBD2, 5 bases. Trimming cost V 4 bases and J 7 bases, with 10 bases left between them. This CDR3 has 12 amino acids. Germline values: CDR1 SGDLS, CDR2 YYNGEE. Full variable domain (rest looked up from reference TRBV9 and TRBJ2-3): DSGVTQTPKHLITATGQRVTLRCSPRSGDLSVYWYQQSLDQGLQFLIQYYNGEERAKGNILERFSAQQFPDLHSELNLSSLELGDSALYFCASSPPTNTQYFGPGTRLTVL.

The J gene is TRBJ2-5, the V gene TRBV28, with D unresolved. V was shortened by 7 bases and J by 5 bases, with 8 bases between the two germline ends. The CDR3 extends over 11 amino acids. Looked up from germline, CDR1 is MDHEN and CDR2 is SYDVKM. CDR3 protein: CASTYRETQYF. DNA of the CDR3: TGTGCCAGCACTTATAGGGAGACCCAGTACTTC. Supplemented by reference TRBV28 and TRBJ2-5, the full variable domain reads DVKVTQSSRYLVKRTGEKVFLECVQDMDHENMFWYRQDPGLGLRLIYFSYDVKMKEKGDIPEGYSVSREKKERFSLILESASTNQTSMYLCASTYRETQYFGPGTRLLVL.

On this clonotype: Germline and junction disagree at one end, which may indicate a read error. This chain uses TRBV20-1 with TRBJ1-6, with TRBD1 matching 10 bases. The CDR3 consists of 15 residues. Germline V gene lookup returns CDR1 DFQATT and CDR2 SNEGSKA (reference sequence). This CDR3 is CSASRDRGRNSPHHF. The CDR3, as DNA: TGCAGTGCTAGCCGGGACAGGGGACGGAATTCACCCCACCACTTT.

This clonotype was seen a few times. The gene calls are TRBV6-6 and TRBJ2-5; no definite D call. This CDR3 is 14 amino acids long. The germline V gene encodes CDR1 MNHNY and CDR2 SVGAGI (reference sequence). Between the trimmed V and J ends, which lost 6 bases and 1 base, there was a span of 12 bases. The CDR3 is CASSTASLQETQYF. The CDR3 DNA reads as TGTGCCAGCAGCACCGCTAGTCTCCAAGAGACCCAGTACTTC.

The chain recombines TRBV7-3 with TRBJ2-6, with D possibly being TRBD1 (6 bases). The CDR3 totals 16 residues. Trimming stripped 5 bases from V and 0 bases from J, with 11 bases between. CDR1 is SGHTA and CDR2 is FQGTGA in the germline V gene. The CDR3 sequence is CASSPTGYSGANVLTF. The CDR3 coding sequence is TGTGCCAGCAGCCCCACAGGGTACTCTGGGGCCAACGTCCTGACTTTC.

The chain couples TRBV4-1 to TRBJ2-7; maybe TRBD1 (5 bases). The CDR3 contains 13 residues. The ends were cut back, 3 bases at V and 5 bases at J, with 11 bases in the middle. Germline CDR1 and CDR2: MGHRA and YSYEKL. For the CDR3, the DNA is TGCGCCAGCAGCCAGGCTGCAGGGAACGAGCAGTACTTC. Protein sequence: CASSQAAGNEQYF.

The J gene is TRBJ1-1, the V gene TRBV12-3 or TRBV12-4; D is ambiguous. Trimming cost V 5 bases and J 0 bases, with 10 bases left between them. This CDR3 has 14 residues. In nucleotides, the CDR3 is TGTGCCAGCAGTCCACCCCGCTTGAACACTGAAGCTTTCTTT. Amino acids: CASSPPRLNTEAFF.

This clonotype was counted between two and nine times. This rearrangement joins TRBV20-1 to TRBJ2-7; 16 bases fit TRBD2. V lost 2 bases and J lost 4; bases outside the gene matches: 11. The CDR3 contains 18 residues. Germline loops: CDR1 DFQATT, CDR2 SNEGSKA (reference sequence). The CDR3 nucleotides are TGCAGTGCTAGAACCTACGGGACTAGCGGGAGGGCCGGGTACGAGCAGTACTTC. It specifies CSARTYGTSGRAGYEQYF.

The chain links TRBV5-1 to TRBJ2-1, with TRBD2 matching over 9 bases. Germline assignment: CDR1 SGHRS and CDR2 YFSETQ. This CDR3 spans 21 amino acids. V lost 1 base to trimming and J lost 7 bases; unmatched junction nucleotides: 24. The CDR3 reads CASSLTQIRQGRVGLANEQFF. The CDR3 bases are TGCGCCAGCAGCTTGACCCAAATCCGACAGGGAAGGGTGGGACTAGCTAATGAGCAGTTCTTC.

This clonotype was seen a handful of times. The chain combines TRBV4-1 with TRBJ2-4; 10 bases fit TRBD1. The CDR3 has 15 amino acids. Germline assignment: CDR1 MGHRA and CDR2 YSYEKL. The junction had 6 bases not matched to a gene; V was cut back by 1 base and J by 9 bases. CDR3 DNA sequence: TGCGCCAGCAGCCAAGTGGGACAGGGGATCGGCATTCAGTACTTC. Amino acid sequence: CASSQVGQGIGIQYF.

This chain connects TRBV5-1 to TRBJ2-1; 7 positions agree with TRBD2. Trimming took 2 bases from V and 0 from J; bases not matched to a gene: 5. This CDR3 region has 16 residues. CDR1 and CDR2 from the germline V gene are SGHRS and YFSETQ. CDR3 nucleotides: TGCGCCAGCAGCTTCGTAGGCGGGAGCTCCTACAATGAGCAGTTCTTC. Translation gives CASSFVGGSSYNEQFF.

CDR3 sequence (DNA): TGTGCCAGCAGCCCGGGTAACGGGTACGAGCAGTACTTC. Translated: CASSPGNGYEQYF. This rearrangement joins TRBV7-2 to TRBJ2-7; D is undetermined. This CDR3 region has 13 residues. CDR1 and CDR2 from the germline V gene are SGHTA and FQGNSA. V lost 5 bases to trimming and J lost 4 bases, with 12 bases between them.

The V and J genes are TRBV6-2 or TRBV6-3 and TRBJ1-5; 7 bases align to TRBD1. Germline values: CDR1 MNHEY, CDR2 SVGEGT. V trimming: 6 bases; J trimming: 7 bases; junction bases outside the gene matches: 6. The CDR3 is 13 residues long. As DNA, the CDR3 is TGTGCCAGCAGCCTGACAGGGTGGCAGCCCCAGCATTTT. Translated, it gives CASSLTGWQPQHF.

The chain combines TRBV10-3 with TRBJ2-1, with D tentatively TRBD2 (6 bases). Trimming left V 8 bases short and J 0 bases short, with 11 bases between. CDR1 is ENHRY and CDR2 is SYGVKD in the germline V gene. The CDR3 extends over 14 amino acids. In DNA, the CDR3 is TGTGCCATCCGGGAGATGAGCTCCTACAATGAGCAGTTCTTC. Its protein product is CAIREMSSYNEQFF.